The 12 T cell receptor beta chains given below trace back to one sample, sequenced in a study of regulatory T cells in long-lasting Graves disease. Researchers made TCR beta libraries by using iRepertoire HTBI primers and running Arm-PCR on CDR3 regions. TCRdb reprocessed the multiplex PCR reads with MiXCR, giving one entry per CDR3 protein. The table has 450,000 to 650,000 distinct CDR3 sequences, about 16% seen once. Time point denoted: newly diagnosed GD, antithyroid drugs for less than 3 months. The TCR library was prepared using RNA isolated from PBMCs. These sequences were also reported in another study, on T cells in Graves' hyperthyroidism and ophthalmopathy.

Sequencing was performed on peripheral blood mononuclear cells (PBMCs), taken at new diagnosis, from a patient treated with antithyroid drugs. The source is a woman aged 35-65 years with Graves disease.

This clonotype was seen many times. J is TRBJ2-3 and V is TRBV12-3 or TRBV12-4, with 13 bases fitting TRBD2. This CDR3 has 16 residues. Trimming cost V 5 bases and J 6 bases; bases outside gene matches: 8. CDR3 region: CASSLILAGGPDTQYF. The DNA for the CDR3 is TGTGCCAGCAGTCTCATACTAGCGGGGGGGCCCGATACGCAGTATTTT.

This clonotype was counted between two and nine times. This could be a read error, since a much larger clone is one nucleotide away. The chain employs TRBV2 and TRBJ2-1; 12 positions agree with TRBD2. Germline loops: CDR1 SNHLY, CDR2 FYNNEI. The trim removed 6 bases at V and 12 bases at J, leaving 3 bases unmatched. The CDR3 extends over 12 amino acids. This chain's CDR3 is CASRLTSGRQFF. DNA for the CDR3: TGTGCCAGCAGATTGACTAGCGGGAGGCAGTTCTTC.

This clonotype showed up many times. The genes are TRBV28 and TRBJ1-3; the D is unclear. The CDR3 sequence is 14 residues long. Germline CDR1 reads MDHEN; CDR2 reads SYDVKM. V was shortened by 6 bases and J by 8 bases, with 17 bases between the two germline ends. The CDR3 sequence is CASSRVGRPDTIYF. For the CDR3, the DNA is TGTGCCAGCAGCCGCGTGGGTCGCCCCGACACCATATATTTT.

The CDR3 DNA reads TGTGCCACCAGTGATTTTTCAAACGGCTACACCTTC. Amino acid sequence: CATSDFSNGYTF. This sequence joins TRBV24-1 and TRBJ1-2, with unresolved D. From germline, CDR1 is KGHDR and CDR2 SFDVKD. V was pared by 1 base and J by 8 bases, with 7 bases between. The CDR3 is 12 amino acids.

The sample holds many counts of this clonotype. The J gene is TRBJ2-5, the V gene TRBV3-1; D gene ambiguous. The V end was cut by 0 bases, the J end by 5 bases, with 19 bases between. The CDR3 totals 17 residues. Germline CDR1 reads LGHDT; CDR2 reads YNNKEL (reference sequence). The CDR3 DNA sequence: TGTGCCAGCAGCCAAGAGCGAATGGCTGGGTTCGGGGAGACCCAGTACTTC. Translating gives CASSQERMAGFGETQYF.

The sample holds many counts of this clonotype. The genes are TRBV14 and TRBJ2-1; 7 bases fit TRBD1. The germline V gene encodes CDR1 SGHDN and CDR2 FVKESK. Trimming at V came to 0 bases and at J to 3 bases, leaving 5 bases not matched to a gene. The CDR3 covers 16 residues. The CDR3 sequence: CASSQDPGGDYNEQFF. The CDR3 bases are TGTGCCAGCAGCCAAGACCCAGGGGGAGACTACAATGAGCAGTTCTTC.

This clonotype was seen at least ten times. This chain connects TRBV6-2 or TRBV6-3 to TRBJ2-7, with TRBD2 identical over 9 bases. The CDR3 is 14 amino acids. V trimming: 8 bases; J trimming: 3 bases; junction bases outside the gene matches: 8. In germline, CDR1 is MNHEY, CDR2 SVGEGT. The CDR3 DNA reads TGTGCCAGCGCCTTTAGCGGGGGAAACTACGAGCAGTACTTC. Its protein is CASAFSGGNYEQYF.

This clonotype was seen many times. The chain carries TRBV5-1 and TRBJ2-3, with 9 nucleotides matching TRBD2. Germline CDR1 and CDR2: SGHRS and YFSETQ. Germline trimming cut 4 bases from V and 6 bases from J; bases unmatched to any gene: 6. This CDR3 spans 14 amino acids. In nucleotides, the CDR3 is TGCGCCAGCAGCGGACCGGGACTAGCCGATACGCAGTATTTT. Protein sequence: CASSGPGLADTQYF.

The rearrangement links TRBV29-1 to TRBJ2-1, with a possible D match to TRBD1 (5 bases). The V gene's germline CDR1 is SQVTM and CDR2 ANQGSEA. The CDR3 contains 11 residues. Trimming pared 7 bases from V and 7 bases from J, leaving 11 bases between. The CDR3 sequence: CSGTRTNEQFF. The CDR3 bases are TGCAGCGGAACCCGGACAAATGAGCAGTTCTTC.

Many counts were recorded for this clonotype. The chain couples TRBV12-3 or TRBV12-4 to TRBJ2-1, with TRBD2 as a possible D gene (5 bases). This CDR3 is built from 13 residues. Trimming pared 3 bases from V and 13 bases from J, leaving 16 bases between. CDR3: CASSFGSGLVQFF. The CDR3 DNA reads as TGTGCCAGCAGTTTCGGCAGCGGCTTGGTACAGTTCTTC.

At least ten counts were recorded for this clonotype. The V call is TRBV3-1, the J call TRBJ2-1; 10 bases are a match to TRBD2. V gave up 4 bases and J gave up 15 bases; unmatched junction bases: 9. The CDR3 extends over 13 amino acids. Germline V gives CDR1 LGHDT, CDR2 YNNKEL (reference sequence). This CDR3 reads CASSPPSGGRLFF. The CDR3 nucleotides are TGTGCCAGCAGCCCACCTAGCGGGGGACGCTTGTTCTTC.

This clonotype has a handful of counts. The V call is TRBV7-8, the J call TRBJ2-7; TRBD1 aligns across 7 bases. CDR3 size: 15 residues. J gave up 3 bases and V 4 bases, and 9 bases lay outside the gene matches. The germline V gene encodes CDR1 SGHVS and CDR2 FQNEAQ. The CDR3 sequence is CASSSTGMGYYEQYF. CDR3 DNA sequence: TGTGCCAGCAGCTCGACAGGGATGGGTTACTACGAGCAGTACTTC.